This T cell receptor beta chain was documented in a study of blood T cell repertoires in COVID-19 (dated by TCRdb to 2020 to 2021). For the wider study: The collaborator samples originated in the United States, Italy and Spain and spanned the acute and convalescent phases of COVID-19. The prospective study material was composed of cDNA or gDNA derived from T cells, B-cell-depleted T cells, or PBMCs. Deeply sampled blood TCRbeta repertoires from subjects exposed to, actively infected with, or recovered from COVID-19 were included in the dataset. HLA class I and class II types, where available, came from metadata supplied by the sample provider rather than from assay-based typing. The samples were drawn from the first 160 participants of the ongoing ImmuneRACE study and from 1,254 subjects provided by 6 global collaborators. A freely available public database, intended as a resource for researchers studying the immune response to SARS-CoV-2, is where the repertoires were released. Sample metadata almost always included a de-identified subject ID, COVID-19 status, age in years and sex.

Overall results and qualifications from the work: How much clinical and demographic metadata was included differed by source and by participant, and the metadata was provided uncurated.

The CDR3 spans 14 residues, from the cysteine through the phenylalanine. The retained sequence is limited to the CDR3, 42 bases, with the frame set at the first base. CDR1 is given as MDHEN and CDR2 as SYDVKM, both from the germline V gene. V and J are trimmed by 4 bases and 3 bases, and the gene matches miss 2 bases of the junction. TCRbeta CDR3 regions were amplified from genomic DNA by means of the immunoSEQ Assay, a bias-controlled multiplex PCR. The authors processed their data as follows. Nucleated cell counts per sample were estimated from amplification of reference gene primers within the assay. Sequence reads were collapsed and filtered to measure the absolute abundance of every unique TCRbeta CDR3 rearrangement. For each sample, productive Simpson clonality was calculated by taking the square root of Simpson's diversity index across productive rearrangements. The table comes from immuneACCESS by way of TCRdb, which keeps in-frame sequences with V and J called. Part of the clones is missing from these tables; in studies checked, under half for an unresolved V gene and the rest for unknown reasons. The V and J calls and the clone size are those of that table, but D and trimming were determined from the DNA. This sample holds tens of thousands of clones; approximately 80% were observed only once. Over 10% of the sample rests with the top ten.

Remarks on this clone: It lacks a known antigen. The record has no base qualities; no much larger clone is one base away.

The collaborating institutions used their own protocols to collect whole blood in K2EDTA tubes. Collaborator samples were shipped for TCRbeta analysis as frozen whole blood, isolated PBMCs, or DNA extracted from either sample type. The receptor was isolated from a human donor in a cohort sampled during active COVID-19. The source material was peripheral blood. The rearranged segments are TRBV28 and TRBJ2-3, and TRBD1 aligns with 9 junction nucleotides. The sequenced DNA: TGTGCCAGCAGTTCAGACAGGGGGACAGATACGCAGTATTTT. Its amino acids are CASSSDRGTDTQYF. The entire variable domain, with the stretches around the CDR3 drawn from the reference TRBV28 and TRBJ2-3 proteins, is DVKVTQSSRYLVKRTGEKVFLECVQDMDHENMFWYRQDPGLGLRLIYFSYDVKMKEKGDIPEGYSVSREKKERFSLILESASTNQTSMYLCASSSDRGTDTQYFGPGTRLTVL.